The clone carrying this T cell receptor (beta chain) showed up just once. The CDR3 runs to 14 residues. The germline V gene has CDR1 SGHDN and CDR2 FVKESK. The trim removed 3 bases at V and 7 bases at J, leaving 3 bases unmatched. The repertoire was sequenced with immunoSEQ multiplex PCR; TCRdb's copy has only in-frame clones and lacks some. The sample comprises some 120,000 clones, approximately 86% of which are singletons, and roughly 6.2% rests with the top ten. This specimen comes from a study of T cell responses to AZD1222 COVID-19 vaccine. The source is an adult in good health. The rearrangement joins TRBV14 to TRBJ2-2, with 9 bases matching TRBD1. Material: peripheral blood, obtained on day 0 of AZD1222 vaccination. CDR3 in DNA: TGTGCCAGCAGCCACTGGACAGGGGACGGGGAGCTGTTTTTT. Amino acids: CASSHWTGDGELFF.